This T cell receptor beta chain emerged from a study of blood T cells in healthy people across ages. Primed by a sample-barcoded 5' primer and a J-beta primer mix, a second PCR proceeded for roughly 6 to 12 cycles. TCRdb analysed the 5' RACE reads with MiXCR anew, one entry per CDR3 protein. The sample contains 750,000 to 950,000 distinct CDR3 sequences, 25% to 30% of which appear only once. Trimming removed 3 bases at V and 0 bases at J, with 10 bases between. The germline V gene has CDR1 SGHRS and CDR2 YFSETQ. CDR3 length: 14 residues. This clonotype was counted ten times or more. These data were also reused for a study on T cells of mothers and their children.

The receptor comes from a middle-aged woman in good health. The V call is TRBV5-1, the J call TRBJ2-7; D is perhaps TRBD1 (5 bases). Sequencing input: blood. CDR3 nucleotide sequence: TGCGCCAGCAGCTGGACCGACAGCTCCTACGAGCAGTACTTC. It yields the protein CASSWTDSSYEQYF.